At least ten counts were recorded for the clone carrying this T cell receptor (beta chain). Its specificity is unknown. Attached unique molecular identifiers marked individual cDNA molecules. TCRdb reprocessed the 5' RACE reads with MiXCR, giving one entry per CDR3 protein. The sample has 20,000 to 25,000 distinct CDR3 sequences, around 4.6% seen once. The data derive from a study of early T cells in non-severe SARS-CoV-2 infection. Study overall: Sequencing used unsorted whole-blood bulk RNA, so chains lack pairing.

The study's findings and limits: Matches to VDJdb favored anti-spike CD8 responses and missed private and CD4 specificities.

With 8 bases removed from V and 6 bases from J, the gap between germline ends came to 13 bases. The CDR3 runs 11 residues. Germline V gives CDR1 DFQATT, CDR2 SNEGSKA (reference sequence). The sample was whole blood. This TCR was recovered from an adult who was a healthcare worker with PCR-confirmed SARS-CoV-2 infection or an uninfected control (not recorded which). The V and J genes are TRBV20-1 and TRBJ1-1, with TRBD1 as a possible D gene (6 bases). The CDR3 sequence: CSLQGSAEAFF. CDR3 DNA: TGCAGTCTACAGGGTAGCGCTGAAGCTTTCTTT.